The sequence of this T cell receptor (beta chain) was determined in a study of OX40 agonist ivuxolimab in advanced cancers. Clones were sequenced by immunoSEQ multiplex PCR, and TCRdb holds only the in-frame ones, with some missing. The table records some 100,000 clones, roughly nine tenths of them present only once. The CDR3 totals 18 residues. In germline, CDR1 is SGHDN, CDR2 FVKESK. The V end lost 0 bases, the J end lost 4 bases, and 19 bases lay between the germline ends. The receptor was isolated from an adult with an advanced solid tumor such as melanoma, head and neck, liver or kidney cancer. V usage is TRBV14 and J usage is TRBJ2-1, with D perhaps assigned TRBD1 or TRBD2 (6 bases each). The source material was CD4+ or CD8+ T cells sorted from blood, sampled in a trial of the OX40 agonist ivuxolimab. The CDR3 spells CASSQESGAPRTYNEQFF. CDR3 coding DNA: TGTGCCAGCAGCCAAGAATCGGGGGCCCCGAGAACTTACAATGAGCAGTTCTTC.